The rows below give T cell receptor beta chains drawn from one sample of a study of early T cells in non-severe SARS-CoV-2 infection. TCRdb fed the 5' RACE reads into MiXCR, producing one record per CDR3 protein. The sample has some 80,000 distinct CDR3 sequences, about 5% seen once. Sequenced material: whole blood, taken at baseline. The receptors come from an adult who was a healthcare worker with PCR-confirmed SARS-CoV-2 infection or an uninfected control (not recorded which). Each CDR3 is given with its conserved first and last residue.

j_gene,v_gene,CDR3aa
TRBJ2-7,TRBV7-9,CASSLGASASYEQYF
TRBJ2-3,TRBV7-3,CASSLTGETDTQYF
TRBJ1-1,TRBV7-9,CASGGNTEAFF
TRBJ2-3,TRBV19,CASKSRAADTQYF
TRBJ2-3,TRBV29-1,CSVVTSWVDTQYF
TRBJ1-5,TRBV12-3/TRBV12-4,CASSFRVNQPQHF
TRBJ2-1,TRBV27,CASSFPTGALGNEQFF
TRBJ1-5,TRBV5-5,CASSLRTGGLQPQHF
TRBJ2-7,TRBV2,CASQSGQGYEQYF
TRBJ2-1,TRBV27,CASWRRTNRNEQFF
TRBJ1-5,TRBV10-3,CATEAAYSNQPQHF
TRBJ1-1,TRBV12-3/TRBV12-4,CASSLVNTEAFF
TRBJ2-7,TRBV11-2,CASSPGGSGGYYEQYF
TRBJ2-1,TRBV20-1,CSAGGTSGRARSYNEQFF
TRBJ2-5,TRBV15,CATSRAGQQETQYF
TRBJ2-1,TRBV6-2/TRBV6-3,CASRYSGSYNEQFF
TRBJ1-5,TRBV5-6,CASSILGNSGQPQHF
TRBJ2-5,TRBV3-1,CASSQGLTSGGQETQYF
TRBJ2-3,TRBV4-1,CATGFLGDTQYF
TRBJ2-1,TRBV10-1,CASSRESTNEQFF
TRBJ2-1,TRBV6-5,CASGLTGARYEQFF
TRBJ2-7,TRBV7-9,CASSLALGTYEQYF